The clone carrying this TCR beta chain has ten or more counts. Antigen specificity is unknown. These data originate in a study of molecular identifiers for immune sequencing clone quantification. Notes on the study in general: Clones carrying above 20 RNA copies accounted for over 98% of effector molecules, under 1% in naive cells.

The V end lost 0 bases, the J end lost 0 bases, and 9 bases lay between the germline ends. Germline V CDR1 and CDR2: MNHEY, SVGAGI. This CDR3 contains 15 residues. From about 19,000 to 1,100,000 sorted cells, naive CD8 libraries were generated with 10%, 30% or 50% RNA. Each CDR3 protein is one row after TCRdb ran MiXCR on the PCR reads. This table holds tens of thousands of distinct CDR3 sequences, less than 20% found once. V and J are TRBV6-5 and TRBJ2-7; possibly TRBD1 or TRBD2 for D (6 bases each). This TCR came from a human donor in good health. Some libraries in this study had Jurkat cell RNA spiked in. The sequenced sample consisted of naive CD8+ T cells from blood, with Jurkat cell RNA spiked in. The subset: FACS-sorted CD8+CD4-CCR7+CD45RA+ naive T cells. DNA of the CDR3: TGTGCCAGCAGTTACTCGGAGGGGGACTCCTACGAGCAGTACTTC. Translated: CASSYSEGDSYEQYF.